A selection of T cell receptor beta chains follows, all from one sample in a study of CD8+ T cells in alopecia areata. TCRdb's copy holds only in-frame clones and misses some; the assay was immunoSEQ multiplex PCR. Altogether 150,000 or so clones are present, more than 75% being singletons, with the ten largest covering about 15%. The sequences come from CD8+ T cells sorted from blood, collected at week 0. These receptors all come from a human donor with alopecia areata. CDR3s include the opening cysteine and the closing phenylalanine or tryptophan. D genes are given only for firm matches. Size is stated for part of the rows, as once, few or many counts, or as a class when the clone is expanded.

J gene: TRBJ2-1
clone size: .
V gene: TRBV15
D gene: .
CDR3 protein: CATSHSKEGFVRRVSYNEQFF
CDR3 DNA: TGTGCCACCAGCCATAGTAAGGAGGGGTTTGTAAGAAGGGTCTCCTACAATGAGCAGTTCTTC

J gene: TRBJ2-7
clone size: .
V gene: TRBV4-1
D gene: TRBD1
CDR3 protein: CASSQDGQGAYEQYF
CDR3 DNA: TGCGCCAGCAGCCAAGACGGACAGGGTGCCTACGAGCAGTACTTC

J gene: TRBJ2-2
clone size: .
V gene: TRBV2
D gene: .
CDR3 protein: CASRKTTGELFF
CDR3 DNA: TGTGCCAGCAGGAAAACGACCGGGGAGCTGTTTTTT

J gene: TRBJ2-3
clone size: .
V gene: TRBV11-2
D gene: .
CDR3 protein: CASSPSLLGWQGTNTQYF
CDR3 DNA: TGTGCCAGCAGCCCTAGCCTCCTTGGCTGGCAGGGCACTAATACGCAGTATTTT

J gene: TRBJ2-2
clone size: .
V gene: TRBV27
D gene: TRBD1
CDR3 protein: CASSLGQGTGELFF
CDR3 DNA: TGTGCCAGCAGTTTAGGACAGGGGACCGGGGAGCTGTTTTTT

J gene: TRBJ1-6
clone size: .
V gene: TRBV2
D gene: .
CDR3 protein: CASTLSLGYNSPLHF
CDR3 DNA: TGTGCCAGCACCCTCTCTCTAGGCTATAATTCACCCCTCCACTTT

J gene: TRBJ2-2
clone size: few
V gene: TRBV29-1
D gene: .
CDR3 protein: CSVETGYNTGELFF
CDR3 DNA: TGCAGCGTTGAAACGGGGTACAACACCGGGGAGCTGTTTTTT

J gene: TRBJ1-5
clone size: few
V gene: TRBV16
D gene: .
CDR3 protein: CASSQFPSTAGNQPQHF
CDR3 DNA: TGTGCCAGCAGCCAATTCCCTTCGACAGCAGGCAATCAGCCCCAGCATTTT

J gene: TRBJ1-2
clone size: .
V gene: TRBV19
D gene: .
CDR3 protein: CASTGSNYGYTF
CDR3 DNA: TGTGCCAGTACTGGCAGTAACTATGGCTACACCTTC

J gene: TRBJ1-1
clone size: .
V gene: TRBV5-4
D gene: TRBD1
CDR3 protein: CASSLFGQGVNTEAFF
CDR3 DNA: TGTGCCAGCAGCTTATTTGGACAGGGGGTGAACACTGAAGCTTTCTTT

J gene: TRBJ1-6
clone size: few
V gene: TRBV5-4
D gene: TRBD1
CDR3 protein: CASSRDSFEKNSPLHF
CDR3 DNA: TGTGCCAGCAGCCGGGACAGTTTCGAAAAGAATTCACCCCTCCACTTT

J gene: TRBJ1-1
clone size: .
V gene: TRBV9
D gene: .
CDR3 protein: CASRDPRDGLAEAFF
CDR3 DNA: TGTGCCAGCAGGGATCCCAGGGACGGGCTAGCTGAAGCTTTCTTT

J gene: TRBJ2-5
clone size: .
V gene: TRBV4-1
D gene: .
CDR3 protein: CASSHLGQSPQETQYF
CDR3 DNA: TGCGCCAGCAGCCACCTGGGGCAGTCCCCCCAAGAGACCCAGTACTTC

J gene: TRBJ2-7
clone size: .
V gene: TRBV27
D gene: .
CDR3 protein: CASSPPRGTSEQYF
CDR3 DNA: TGTGCCAGCAGCCCCCCCCGGGGAACATCTGAGCAGTACTTC

J gene: TRBJ1-1
clone size: .
V gene: TRBV9
D gene: TRBD1
CDR3 protein: CASSVDRVNTEAFF
CDR3 DNA: TGTGCCAGCAGCGTGGACAGGGTGAACACTGAAGCTTTCTTT

J gene: TRBJ2-1
clone size: .
V gene: TRBV5-6
D gene: .
CDR3 protein: CASSEYPNEQFF
CDR3 DNA: TGTGCCAGCAGCGAATATCCCAATGAGCAGTTCTTC

J gene: TRBJ1-1
clone size: once
V gene: TRBV5-1
D gene: .
CDR3 protein: CASSRPTAGDTEAFF
CDR3 DNA: TGCGCCAGCAGCCGCCCCACGGCTGGCGACACTGAAGCTTTCTTT

J gene: TRBJ1-1
clone size: .
V gene: TRBV5-5
D gene: .
CDR3 protein: CASSLVSPEAFF
CDR3 DNA: TGTGCCAGCAGCTTGGTGAGCCCTGAAGCTTTCTTT

J gene: TRBJ2-7
clone size: .
V gene: TRBV10-1
D gene: .
CDR3 protein: CASSESSDYEQYF
CDR3 DNA: TGCGCCAGCAGTGAGTCTAGCGACTACGAGCAGTACTTC

J gene: TRBJ2-7
clone size: few
V gene: TRBV10-3
D gene: .
CDR3 protein: CAISPTDRAYEQYF
CDR3 DNA: TGTGCCATCAGTCCGACAGACCGAGCCTACGAGCAGTACTTC

J gene: TRBJ1-1
clone size: .
V gene: TRBV2
D gene: .
CDR3 protein: CASSDTGRTEAFF
CDR3 DNA: TGTGCCAGCAGTGACACTGGCCGCACTGAAGCTTTCTTT

J gene: TRBJ2-7
clone size: few
V gene: TRBV29-1
D gene: .
CDR3 protein: CSVEGRGAYEQYF
CDR3 DNA: TGCAGCGTTGAGGGACGTGGGGCCTACGAGCAGTACTTC

J gene: TRBJ1-5
clone size: .
V gene: TRBV12-5
D gene: .
CDR3 protein: CASAQSQWGNQPQHF
CDR3 DNA: TGTGCTAGTGCCCAGTCCCAATGGGGCAATCAGCCCCAGCATTTT

J gene: TRBJ2-7
clone size: .
V gene: TRBV2
D gene: .
CDR3 protein: CVSSGRTVAYEQYF
CDR3 DNA: TGTGTCAGCAGTGGGAGGACGGTAGCCTACGAGCAGTACTTC

J gene: TRBJ1-5
clone size: .
V gene: TRBV5-1
D gene: .
CDR3 protein: CASSFGPASNQPQHF
CDR3 DNA: TGCGCCAGCAGCTTTGGTCCCGCTAGCAATCAGCCCCAGCATTTT

J gene: TRBJ1-1
clone size: .
V gene: TRBV9
D gene: .
CDR3 protein: CASSGSTENTEAFF
CDR3 DNA: TGTGCCAGCAGCGGGTCTACAGAGAACACTGAAGCTTTCTTT

J gene: TRBJ2-7
clone size: .
V gene: TRBV30
D gene: TRBD1
CDR3 protein: CAWGTGRCEQYF
CDR3 DNA: TGTGCCTGGGGGACAGGGCGGTGCGAGCAGTACTTC

J gene: TRBJ2-1
clone size: .
V gene: TRBV6-5
D gene: .
CDR3 protein: CASSYKRTSYNEQFF
CDR3 DNA: TGTGCCAGCAGTTATAAGCGAACTTCCTACAATGAGCAGTTCTTC

J gene: TRBJ1-3
clone size: .
V gene: TRBV12-5
D gene: .
CDR3 protein: CASSAGDSGNTIYF
CDR3 DNA: TGTGCTAGTTCGGCGGGAGACTCTGGAAACACCATATATTTT

J gene: TRBJ2-1
clone size: .
V gene: TRBV29-1
D gene: .
CDR3 protein: CSPDGEYNEQFF
CDR3 DNA: TGCAGCCCCGATGGGGAGTACAATGAGCAGTTCTTC

J gene: TRBJ2-7
clone size: .
V gene: TRBV27
D gene: .
CDR3 protein: CASSPAPRGSYEQYF
CDR3 DNA: TGTGCCAGCAGTCCCGCCCCTAGGGGTTCCTACGAGCAGTACTTC

J gene: TRBJ2-7
clone size: .
V gene: TRBV6-5
D gene: .
CDR3 protein: CASRYSTFDEQYF
CDR3 DNA: TGTGCCAGCAGATATTCGACCTTTGACGAGCAGTACTTC

J gene: TRBJ2-1
clone size: .
V gene: TRBV11-2
D gene: TRBD1
CDR3 protein: CASSLDAGTGTANEQFF
CDR3 DNA: TGTGCCAGCAGCTTAGACGCCGGGACAGGAACGGCCAATGAGCAGTTCTTC

J gene: TRBJ1-1
clone size: .
V gene: TRBV28
D gene: .
CDR3 protein: CASRIGQGGGEAFF
CDR3 DNA: TGTGCCAGCAGAATTGGCCAGGGCGGGGGTGAAGCTTTCTTT

J gene: TRBJ2-3
clone size: .
V gene: TRBV19
D gene: .
CDR3 protein: CASSRTLTDTQYF
CDR3 DNA: TGTGCCAGTAGTCGGACACTCACGGATACGCAGTATTTT

J gene: TRBJ2-7
clone size: .
V gene: TRBV9
D gene: .
CDR3 protein: CASSVSLSSYEQYF
CDR3 DNA: TGTGCCAGCAGCGTAAGTCTTAGCTCCTACGAGCAGTACTTC

J gene: TRBJ2-1
clone size: .
V gene: TRBV4-1
D gene: .
CDR3 protein: CASTSWAGASYNEQFF
CDR3 DNA: TGCGCCAGCACATCATGGGCAGGGGCCAGTTACAATGAGCAGTTCTTC

J gene: TRBJ2-3
clone size: once
V gene: TRBV14
D gene: .
CDR3 protein: CASSQESSHTQYF
CDR3 DNA: TGTGCCAGCAGCCAAGAGTCGAGTCATACGCAGTATTTT

J gene: TRBJ1-2
clone size: .
V gene: TRBV7-9
D gene: .
CDR3 protein: CANGPLGANYGYTF
CDR3 DNA: TGTGCGAACGGACCCCTTGGGGCTAACTATGGCTACACCTTC

J gene: TRBJ2-1
clone size: .
V gene: TRBV5-1
D gene: .
CDR3 protein: CASSLEGGREQFF
CDR3 DNA: TGCGCCAGCAGCTTGGAAGGAGGGCGGGAGCAGTTCTTC

J gene: TRBJ2-7
clone size: .
V gene: TRBV15
D gene: .
CDR3 protein: CATSPGTSTDGLKYEQYF
CDR3 DNA: TGTGCCACCAGTCCCGGAACCTCCACGGACGGACTGAAGTACGAGCAGTACTTC

J gene: TRBJ2-5
clone size: few
V gene: TRBV19
D gene: .
CDR3 protein: CASSLQETQYF
CDR3 DNA: TGTGCCAGTAGCCTCCAAGAGACCCAGTACTTC

J gene: TRBJ2-2
clone size: few
V gene: TRBV7-8
D gene: .
CDR3 protein: CASSLRAKVGELFF
CDR3 DNA: TGTGCCAGCAGCTTGAGGGCTAAGGTCGGGGAGCTGTTTTTT

J gene: TRBJ2-7
clone size: few
V gene: TRBV5-6
D gene: TRBD2
CDR3 protein: CASSLEIAGGYEQYF
CDR3 DNA: TGTGCCAGCAGCTTGGAAATAGCGGGAGGTTACGAGCAGTACTTC

J gene: TRBJ2-2
clone size: .
V gene: TRBV30
D gene: .
CDR3 protein: CAFPLGSVNGELFF
CDR3 DNA: TGTGCCTTTCCCTTAGGGTCTGTAAACGGGGAGCTGTTTTTT

J gene: TRBJ2-4
clone size: .
V gene: TRBV19
D gene: TRBD1
CDR3 protein: CASSIVPGQGALDIQYF
CDR3 DNA: TGTGCCAGTAGTATAGTCCCGGGACAGGGGGCGCTGGACATTCAGTACTTC

J gene: TRBJ2-7
clone size: .
V gene: TRBV19
D gene: TRBD2
CDR3 protein: CASSRTSAHDYEQYF
CDR3 DNA: TGTGCCAGTAGTAGAACTAGCGCTCATGACTACGAGCAGTACTTC

J gene: TRBJ2-7
clone size: .
V gene: TRBV27
D gene: .
CDR3 protein: CASSYQGAGSYEQYF
CDR3 DNA: TGTGCCAGCAGTTACCAGGGTGCGGGCTCCTACGAGCAGTACTTC

J gene: TRBJ2-3
clone size: few
V gene: TRBV30
D gene: .
CDR3 protein: CAWSWRVGDWITSTDTQYF
CDR3 DNA: TGTGCCTGGAGTTGGAGGGTAGGGGATTGGATAACTAGCACAGATACGCAGTATTTT

J gene: TRBJ2-3
clone size: .
V gene: TRBV18
D gene: .
CDR3 protein: CASSAENTDTQYF
CDR3 DNA: TGTGCCAGCTCAGCAGAAAACACAGATACGCAGTATTTT

J gene: TRBJ2-1
clone size: once
V gene: TRBV29-1
D gene: .
CDR3 protein: CSVEKVVIVFDNEQFF
CDR3 DNA: TGCAGCGTTGAGAAGGTTGTGATTGTATTCGACAATGAGCAGTTCTTC

J gene: TRBJ1-2
clone size: .
V gene: TRBV5-1
D gene: TRBD1
CDR3 protein: CASSLGAGDRATTNYGYTF
CDR3 DNA: TGCGCCAGCAGCTTGGGGGCAGGGGACAGGGCGACTACTAACTATGGCTACACCTTC

J gene: TRBJ1-5
clone size: .
V gene: TRBV5-1
D gene: .
CDR3 protein: CASSLTSNQPQHF
CDR3 DNA: TGCGCCAGCAGCTTGACGAGCAATCAGCCCCAGCATTTT

J gene: TRBJ1-1
clone size: .
V gene: TRBV30
D gene: TRBD1
CDR3 protein: CAWSLFGDSPSTEAFF
CDR3 DNA: TGTGCCTGGAGTTTATTCGGGGACAGCCCGAGCACTGAAGCTTTCTTT

J gene: TRBJ2-7
clone size: .
V gene: TRBV29-1
D gene: .
CDR3 protein: CSVEGGQGLNEQYF
CDR3 DNA: TGCAGCGTTGAAGGGGGTCAGGGGCTAAACGAGCAGTACTTC

J gene: TRBJ1-3
clone size: .
V gene: TRBV5-4
D gene: .
CDR3 protein: CASSLRGGSGNTIYF
CDR3 DNA: TGTGCCAGCAGCTTGCGAGGGGGCTCTGGAAACACCATATATTTT

J gene: TRBJ2-3
clone size: .
V gene: TRBV10-1
D gene: .
CDR3 protein: CASSESLELNTQYF
CDR3 DNA: TGCGCCAGCAGTGAGTCGCTAGAGCTCAATACGCAGTATTTT